This TCR beta chain was obtained from a study of shared clonotypes between healthy human individuals (dated by TCRdb to the early 2020s). Some background on the complete study: The cohort comprised a couple of women and three men aged 18 to 49 years. Per donor, three plates each were used for CD4 naive and CD4 memory, two for CD8 naive, and one for CD8 memory. Blood TCR repertoires of four to six healthy adults were deeply sequenced to estimate repertoire size and the extent of clonotype sharing between individuals. To increase sequencing depth and limit assay-specific biases, different laboratories used diverse techniques to prepare libraries and sequence TCR repertoires. Each donor's leukapheresis produced roughly between roughly 0.85 and 9.5 billion PBMCs. The study at large found these results: Only blood was sampled, and tissue TCR repertoires likely differ from those in blood. Around 5% of naive CD4, 3.5% of naive CD8, 2.3% of memory CD4, and 0.4% of memory CD8 clonotypes were shared across a few donors. Incomplete sequencing was indicated by rarefaction of sorted-subset datasets, despite the large sequencing depth. Compared with non-shared clonotypes, the clonotypes found in all four sorted-subset donors had higher generation probabilities. Larger estimated clonotype richness was generally found for naive subsets than for memory subsets. The small number of donors limited the genetic and exposure-history diversity represented. Based on pairwise subsampling, the degree of clonotype sharing among donors was expected to be affected by sequencing depth.

Concerning this clone: It has no known antigen specificity. Base qualities are not provided; no much larger clone lies one nucleotide away.

Trimming removed 4 bases from V and 5 bases from J; the gene matches leave 17 bases unexplained. Taken from cysteine to phenylalanine, the CDR3 has 17 residues. Kept here is only the CDR3 DNA, which spans 51 bases and is read in frame from base 1. The germline V gene yields MDHEN for CDR1 and SYDVKM for CDR2. The donors were healthy, HIV-negative adults with no recently reported acute infections or vaccinations. All donors were Caucasian adults living in Nashville, Tennessee, USA. CD4+ T cells were enriched through magnetic negative selection, after which naive cells were positively selected on CD45RA and the remaining negative fraction served as the memory subset. Blood was obtained by leukapheresis, after which PBMCs were separated by Ficoll-Histopaque density gradient centrifugation and cryopreserved in liquid nitrogen vapor phase. Analytical flow cytometry was used to check the purity and quantity of every magnetically sorted T cell population. Genomic DNA was isolated from every sorted fraction and measured by UV absorbance on a Nanodrop 2000c.

TCR CDR3 regions were amplified from genomic DNA by multiplex PCR using the deep immunoSEQ assay. For each cell subset, the extracted genomic DNA was distributed evenly across all wells of several immunoSEQ 96-well plates, and each plate served as one replicate. For sorted subsets, each replicate PCR was loaded with about 200 ng genomic DNA, equivalent to 32,000 or so T cell genomes. Purified libraries were measured with a Qubit 3.0 fluorometer, size-checked on a Bioanalyzer 2100, and measured again with the KAPA Library Quantification kit. Every immunoSEQ 96-well plate was sequenced on a dedicated single-read 150-cycle Illumina NextSeq 550 flow cell. Turning to the authors' computational methods: Because the immunoSEQ output held only junctional sequences and lacked quality scores, the filtering could not match the filtering applied to full-length reads. Sequences were annotated with PyIR, a Python wrapper for IgBLAST v1.9, and V/J genes and CDR3 were assigned using IMGT germline references. Reads with weak V/J assignments (E-value above 1e-6), missing CDR3, stop codons, out-of-frame junctions, or ambiguous translated residues were removed. A V3J clonotype was defined by an identical inferred V gene, J gene, and CDR3 amino acid sequence. Percentage overlap between repertoires was calculated by dividing the number of shared unique clonotypes by the size of the smaller repertoire. Three approaches were used to assess repertoire richness: RTK rarefaction, the Chao1 estimator, and Recon v2.1 estimates of unobserved clonotypes. OLGA was used to compute generation probabilities for all TCRbeta clonotypes that the gDNA method yielded from several donors. Drawn from immuneACCESS, this table holds only the in-frame rearrangements with V and J called that TCRdb kept. Clones are partly lost; checked studies trace under half to an unresolved V gene and leave the rest unexplained. That table is the source of V, J and clone size, and D and trimming were worked out from the DNA. The sample data list 2 million to 2.5 million clones, and 85% to 95% of these were observed just once. The ten largest clonotypes hold about 0.41% of the sample.

Sample: naive CD4+ T cells from PBMCs. The cell subset or site label, read with the paper, signifies: CD45RA+ positively selected. The origin of this receptor is a man aged 18 to 35 in good health. Some clones in this sample may be carry-over from other donors' samples. The chain is made from TRBV28 and TRBJ2-7; a stretch of 7 junction bases matches TRBD2. The CDR3 region reads CASSSRPGRGKADEQYF. The DNA is as follows: TGTGCCAGCAGTTCTCGCCCGGGGCGGGGGAAGGCGGACGAGCAGTACTTC.